This T cell receptor beta chain was sequenced in a study of blood T cell repertoires in COVID-19. Here immunoSEQ multiplex PCR was the method, and the copy in TCRdb shows in-frame clones only, minus some. In the table there are roughly 500,000 clones, approximately 88% of which are singletons. The CDR3 is made up of 14 amino acids. Trimming pared 7 bases from V and 5 bases from J, leaving 17 bases between. From germline, CDR1 is SNHLY and CDR2 FYNNEI. This clone was detected only a few times. V gene TRBV2 combines with J gene TRBJ1-2; no clear D gene. This receptor was taken from a middle-aged woman who had recovered from COVID-19. The material sequenced was PBMCs or T cells enriched from blood (not recorded which). This CDR3 reads CASISGPTIYGYTF. In nucleotides, the CDR3 is TGTGCCAGCATTAGTGGACCGACTATTTATGGCTACACCTTC.